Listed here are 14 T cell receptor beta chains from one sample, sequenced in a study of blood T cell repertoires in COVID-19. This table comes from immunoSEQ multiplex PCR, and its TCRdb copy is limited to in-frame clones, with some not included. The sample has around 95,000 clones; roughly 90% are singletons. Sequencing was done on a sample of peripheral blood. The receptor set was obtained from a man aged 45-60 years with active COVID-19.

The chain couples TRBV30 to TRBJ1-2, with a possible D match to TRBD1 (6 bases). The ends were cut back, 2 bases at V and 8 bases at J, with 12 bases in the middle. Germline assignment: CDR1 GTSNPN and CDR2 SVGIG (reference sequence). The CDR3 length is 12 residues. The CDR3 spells CAWSITGKGYTF. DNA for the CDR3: TGTGCCTGGAGTATAACAGGGAAGGGCTACACCTTC.

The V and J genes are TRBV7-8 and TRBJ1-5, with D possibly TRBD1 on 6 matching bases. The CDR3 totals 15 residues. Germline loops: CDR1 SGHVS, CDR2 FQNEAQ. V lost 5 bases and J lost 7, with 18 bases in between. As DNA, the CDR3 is TGTGCCAGCAGCAAAACAGGGTTGGCGGAACAGCCCCAGCATTTT. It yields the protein CASSKTGLAEQPQHF. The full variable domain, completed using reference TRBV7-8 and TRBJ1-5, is GAGVSQSPRYKVAKRGQDVALRCDPISGHVSLFWYQQALGQGPEFLTYFQNEAQLDKSGLPSDRFFAERPEGSVSTLKIQRTQQEDSAVYLCASSKTGLAEQPQHFGDGTRLSIL.

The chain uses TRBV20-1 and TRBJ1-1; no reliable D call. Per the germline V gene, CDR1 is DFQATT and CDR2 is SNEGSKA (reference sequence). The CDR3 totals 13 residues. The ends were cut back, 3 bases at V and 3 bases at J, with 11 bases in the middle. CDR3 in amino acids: CSASMGRDTEAFF. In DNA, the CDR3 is TGCAGTGCTAGTATGGGGAGGGACACTGAAGCTTTCTTT.

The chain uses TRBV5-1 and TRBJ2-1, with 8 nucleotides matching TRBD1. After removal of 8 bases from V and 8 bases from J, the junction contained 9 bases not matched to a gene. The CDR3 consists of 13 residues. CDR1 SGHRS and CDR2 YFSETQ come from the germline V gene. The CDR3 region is CASTKQGDDEQFF. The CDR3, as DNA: TGCGCCAGTACCAAACAGGGGGACGATGAGCAGTTCTTC.

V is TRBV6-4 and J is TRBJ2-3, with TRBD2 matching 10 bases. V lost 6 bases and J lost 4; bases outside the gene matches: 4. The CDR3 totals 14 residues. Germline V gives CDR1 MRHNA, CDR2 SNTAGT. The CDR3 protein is CASRVSGGADTQYF. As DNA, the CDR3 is TGTGCCAGCAGAGTGAGCGGGGGGGCAGATACGCAGTATTTT.

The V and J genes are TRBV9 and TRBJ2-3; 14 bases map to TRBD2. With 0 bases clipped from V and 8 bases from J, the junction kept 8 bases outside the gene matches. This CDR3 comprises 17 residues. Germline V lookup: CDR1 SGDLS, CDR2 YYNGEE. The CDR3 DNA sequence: TGTGCCAGCAGCGTAGACGGGACTAGCGGGAGCAGAGGTACGCAGTATTTT. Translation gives CASSVDGTSGSRGTQYF.

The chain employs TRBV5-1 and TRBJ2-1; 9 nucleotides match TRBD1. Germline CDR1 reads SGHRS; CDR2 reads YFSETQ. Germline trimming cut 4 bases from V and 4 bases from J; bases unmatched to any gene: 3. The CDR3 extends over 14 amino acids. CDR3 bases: TGCGCCAGCAGCCCCGGGACAGGGTACAATGAGCAGTTCTTC. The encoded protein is CASSPGTGYNEQFF.

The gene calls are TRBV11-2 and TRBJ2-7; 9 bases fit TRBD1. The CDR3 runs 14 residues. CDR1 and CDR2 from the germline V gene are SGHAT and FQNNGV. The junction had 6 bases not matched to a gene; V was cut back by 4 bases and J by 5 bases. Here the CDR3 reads CASSSTGGGNEQYF. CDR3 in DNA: TGTGCCAGCAGCTCCACAGGGGGCGGGAACGAGCAGTACTTC. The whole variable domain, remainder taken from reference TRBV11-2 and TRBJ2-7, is EAGVAQSPRYKIIEKRQSVAFWCNPISGHATLYWYQQILGQGPKLLIQFQNNGVVDDSQLPKDRFSAERLKGVDSTLKIQPAKLEDSAVYLCASSSTGGGNEQYFGPGTRLTVT.

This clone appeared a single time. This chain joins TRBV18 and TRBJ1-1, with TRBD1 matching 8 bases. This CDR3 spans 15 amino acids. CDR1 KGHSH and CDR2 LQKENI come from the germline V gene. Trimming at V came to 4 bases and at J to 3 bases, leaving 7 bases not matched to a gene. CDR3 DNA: TGTGCCAGCTCACGGGGACAGGTAGACGACACTGAAGCTTTCTTT. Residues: CASSRGQVDDTEAFF.

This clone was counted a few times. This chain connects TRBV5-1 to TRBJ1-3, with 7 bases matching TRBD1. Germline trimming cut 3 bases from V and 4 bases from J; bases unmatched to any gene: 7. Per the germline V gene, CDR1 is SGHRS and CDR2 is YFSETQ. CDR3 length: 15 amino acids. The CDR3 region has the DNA TGCGCCAGCAGCTCGAACACGGGACAGGGAAACACCATATATTTT. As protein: CASSSNTGQGNTIYF.

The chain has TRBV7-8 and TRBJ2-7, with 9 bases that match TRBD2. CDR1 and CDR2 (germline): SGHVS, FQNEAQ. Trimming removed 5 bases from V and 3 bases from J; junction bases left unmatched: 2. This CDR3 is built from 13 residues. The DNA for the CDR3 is TGTGCCAGCAGCGAGACTAGCGGCTACGAGCAGTACGTC. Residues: CASSETSGYEQYV.

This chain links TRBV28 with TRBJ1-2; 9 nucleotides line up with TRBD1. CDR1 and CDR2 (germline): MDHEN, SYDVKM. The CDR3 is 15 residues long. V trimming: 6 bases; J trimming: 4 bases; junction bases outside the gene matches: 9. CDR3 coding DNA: TGTGCCAGCAGCCCGGGGACAGGGAATACCTATGGCTACACCTTC. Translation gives CASSPGTGNTYGYTF.

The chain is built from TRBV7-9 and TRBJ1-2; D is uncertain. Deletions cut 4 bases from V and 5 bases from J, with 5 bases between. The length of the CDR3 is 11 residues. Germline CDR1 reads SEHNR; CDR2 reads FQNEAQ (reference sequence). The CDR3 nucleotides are TGTGCCAGCAGCTCGTTGTATGGCTACACCTTC. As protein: CASSSLYGYTF.

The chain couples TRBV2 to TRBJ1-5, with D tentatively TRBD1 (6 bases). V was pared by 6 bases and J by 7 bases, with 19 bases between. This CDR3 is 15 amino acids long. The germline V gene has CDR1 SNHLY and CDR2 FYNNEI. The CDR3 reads CASRRNRDQGQPQHF. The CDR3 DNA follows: TGTGCCAGCAGGAGGAACAGGGACCAGGGCCAGCCCCAGCATTTT.